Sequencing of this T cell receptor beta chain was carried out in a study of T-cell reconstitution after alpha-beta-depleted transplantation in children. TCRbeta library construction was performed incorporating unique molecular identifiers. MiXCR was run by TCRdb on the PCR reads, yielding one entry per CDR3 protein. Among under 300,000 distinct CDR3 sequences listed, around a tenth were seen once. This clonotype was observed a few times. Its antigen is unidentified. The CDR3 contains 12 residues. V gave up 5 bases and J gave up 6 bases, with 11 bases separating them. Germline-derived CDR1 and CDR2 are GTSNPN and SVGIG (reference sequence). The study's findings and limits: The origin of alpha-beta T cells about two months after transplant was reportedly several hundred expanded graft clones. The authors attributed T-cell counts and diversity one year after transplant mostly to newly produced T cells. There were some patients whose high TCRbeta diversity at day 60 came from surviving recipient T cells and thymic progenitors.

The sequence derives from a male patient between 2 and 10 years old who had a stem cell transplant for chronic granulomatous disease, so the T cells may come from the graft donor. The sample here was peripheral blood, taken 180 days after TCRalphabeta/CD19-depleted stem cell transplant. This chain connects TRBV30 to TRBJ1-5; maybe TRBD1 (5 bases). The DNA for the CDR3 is TGTGCCTGGGGGGTGGGGGGTCAGCCCCAGCATTTT. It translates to CAWGVGGQPQHF.